These 11 T cell receptor beta chains were all obtained from the same sample, sequenced in a study of early T cells in non-severe SARS-CoV-2 infection. Via MiXCR, TCRdb re-called the 5' RACE reads, giving one row per CDR3 protein. The repertoire holds 75,000 to 80,000 distinct CDR3 sequences, with about 10% as singletons. Sequences were derived from whole blood, sampled at baseline. The receptors come from an adult who was a healthcare worker with PCR-confirmed SARS-CoV-2 infection or an uninfected control (not recorded which).

This clonotype was recorded many times. V and J are TRBV27 and TRBJ1-1; D is perhaps TRBD1 (5 bases). CDR1 and CDR2 from the germline V gene are MNHEY and SMNVEV (reference sequence). Trimming stripped 4 bases from V and 6 bases from J, with 21 bases between. The CDR3 has 16 amino acids. For the CDR3, the DNA is TGTGCCAGCAGTTCCCCCGTAAGGGGTCTCTTATCTGAAGCTTTCTTT. Encoded protein: CASSSPVRGLLSEAFF.

The chain uses TRBV30 and TRBJ2-7; 7 nucleotides align to TRBD1. The V gene's germline CDR1 is GTSNPN and CDR2 SVGIG (reference sequence). The CDR3 consists of 13 residues. V dropped 4 bases and J dropped 3; count of bases not matched to a gene: 6. CDR3 amino acids: CAWTRTGIYEQYF. The CDR3 DNA is TGTGCCTGGACCCGGACAGGAATCTACGAGCAGTACTTC.

Note on this clonotype: A much larger clone is a single base away; this may be a read error. The DNA of the CDR3 is TGTGCCAGCAGCCGTCATTACCGGAACGTCTACGAGCAGTACTTC. Translation: CASSRHYRNVYEQYF. The chain combines TRBV27 with TRBJ2-7, with D uncertain. The CDR3 has 15 amino acids. Per germline, CDR1 MNHEY and CDR2 SMNVEV (reference sequence). Between the trimmed V and J ends, which lost 6 bases and 3 bases, there was a span of 18 bases.

This sequence joins TRBV5-1 and TRBJ1-6; 7 bases agree with TRBD1. Germline CDR1 is SGHRS and CDR2 is YFSETQ. V lost 0 bases to trimming and J lost 5 bases; unmatched junction nucleotides: 5. The CDR3 spans 16 residues. DNA of the CDR3: TGCGCCAGCAGCTTGGCTCCGACAGGGAATAATTCACCCCTCCACTTT. This sequence encodes CASSLAPTGNNSPLHF.

The chain links TRBV28 to TRBJ2-5; 11 nucleotides line up with TRBD2. This CDR3 has 17 amino acids. V gave up 5 bases and J gave up 5 bases; unmatched junction bases: 13. From germline, CDR1 is MDHEN and CDR2 SYDVKM. CDR3: CASSSHSGGDHPETQYF. The CDR3 DNA sequence: TGTGCCAGCAGTAGTCATAGCGGGGGGGACCATCCGGAGACCCAGTACTTC. Full variable domain (remainder filled in from reference TRBV28 and TRBJ2-5): DVKVTQSSRYLVKRTGEKVFLECVQDMDHENMFWYRQDPGLGLRLIYFSYDVKMKEKGDIPEGYSVSREKKERFSLILESASTNQTSMYLCASSSHSGGDHPETQYFGPGTRLLVL.

The gene calls are TRBV6-5 and TRBJ1-2; D perhaps matches TRBD1 (6 bases). Trimming removed 0 bases at V and 4 bases at J, with 18 bases between. This CDR3 spans 17 amino acids. Germline values: CDR1 MNHEY, CDR2 SVGAGI. Here the CDR3 reads CASSYSRGGNRAYGYTF. DNA of the CDR3: TGTGCCAGCAGTTACTCGAGAGGGGGAAACAGGGCCTATGGCTACACCTTC.

This clonotype occurred a few times. J is TRBJ2-1 and V is TRBV28; D might be TRBD2 (7 bases). The CDR3 totals 19 residues. V lost 5 bases and J lost 2, with 25 bases in between. Germline-derived CDR1 and CDR2 are MDHEN and SYDVKM. This CDR3 reads CASSTRRGNSGTTYNEQFF. In DNA form, the CDR3 reads TGTGCCAGCAGTACCCGCAGGGGAAATTCAGGGACTACCTACAATGAGCAGTTCTTC.

This chain connects TRBV7-2 to TRBJ2-5; D is possibly TRBD1 (7 bases). CDR3 length: 16 residues. Germline V gene sequence: CDR1 SGHTA, CDR2 FQGNSA. Between the trimmed V and J ends, which lost 0 bases and 1 base, there was a span of 12 bases. The CDR3 loop reads CASSLAGGQSQETQYF. The CDR3 DNA reads TGTGCCAGCAGCTTAGCGGGGGGACAGAGCCAAGAGACCCAGTACTTC.

This clonotype was detected a few times. V is TRBV6-6 and J is TRBJ1-1; D gene uncertain. Trimming cost V 6 bases and J 3 bases, with 11 bases left between them. The germline CDR1 and CDR2 sequences are MNHNY and SVGAGI (reference sequence). The CDR3 consists of 13 residues. The CDR3 loop reads CASRLIKDTEAFF. The CDR3, as DNA: TGTGCCAGCAGGTTAATTAAGGACACTGAAGCTTTCTTT.

The CDR3 coding sequence is TGTGCCAGTAGTCCAACAGGGATTAATGAAAAACTGTTTTTT. This codes for CASSPTGINEKLFF. The chain joins TRBV19 to TRBJ1-4, with D possibly TRBD1 on 6 matching bases. Per the germline V gene, CDR1 is LNHDA and CDR2 is SQIVND (reference sequence). CDR3 size: 14 residues. The V and J ends lost 5 bases and 4 bases respectively, with 11 bases between them. The variable domain in full, with the rest retrieved from reference TRBV19 and TRBJ1-4, is DGGITQSPKYLFRKEGQNVTLSCEQNLNHDAMYWYRQDPGQGLRLIYYSQIVNDFQKGDIAEGYSVSREKKESFPLTVTSAQKNPTAFYLCASSPTGINEKLFFGSGTQLSVL.

DNA for the CDR3: TGTGCCAGCACCGACCCCCGGACTAGCACAGATACGCAGTATTTT. Translating gives CASTDPRTSTDTQYF. The gene calls are TRBV6-2 or TRBV6-3 and TRBJ2-3; a possible D gene is TRBD2 (5 bases). The CDR3 runs 15 residues. In germline, CDR1 is MNHEY, CDR2 SVGEGT. V was cut by 7 bases and J by 0 bases, with 14 bases left in between.